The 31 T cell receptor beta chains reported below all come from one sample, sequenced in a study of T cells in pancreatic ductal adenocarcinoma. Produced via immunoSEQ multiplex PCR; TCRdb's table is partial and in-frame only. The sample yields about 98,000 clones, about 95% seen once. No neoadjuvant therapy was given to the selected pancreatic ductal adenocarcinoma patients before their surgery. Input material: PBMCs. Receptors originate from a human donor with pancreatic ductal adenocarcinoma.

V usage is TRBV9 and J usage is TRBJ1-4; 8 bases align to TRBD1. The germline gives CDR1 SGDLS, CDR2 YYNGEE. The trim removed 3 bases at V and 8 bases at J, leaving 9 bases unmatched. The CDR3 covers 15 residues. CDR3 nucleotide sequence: TGTGCCAGCAGCGCCCTGACAGGGGAGGGGGAAAAACTGTTTTTT. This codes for CASSALTGEGEKLFF.

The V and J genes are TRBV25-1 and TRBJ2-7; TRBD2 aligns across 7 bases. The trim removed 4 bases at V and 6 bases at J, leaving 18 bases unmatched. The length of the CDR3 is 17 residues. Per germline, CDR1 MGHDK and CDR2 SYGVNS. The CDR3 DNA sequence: TGTGCCAGCAGTGTGGACTGGGGGGGAGCTCATACACTCGAGCAGTACTTC. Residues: CASSVDWGGAHTLEQYF.

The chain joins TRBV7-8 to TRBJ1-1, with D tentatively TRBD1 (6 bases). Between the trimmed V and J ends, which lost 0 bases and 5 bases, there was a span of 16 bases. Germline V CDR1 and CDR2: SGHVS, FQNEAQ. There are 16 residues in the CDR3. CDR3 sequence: CASSLAPSGAYTEAFF. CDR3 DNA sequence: TGTGCCAGCAGCTTAGCGCCTTCAGGGGCCTATACTGAAGCTTTCTTT.

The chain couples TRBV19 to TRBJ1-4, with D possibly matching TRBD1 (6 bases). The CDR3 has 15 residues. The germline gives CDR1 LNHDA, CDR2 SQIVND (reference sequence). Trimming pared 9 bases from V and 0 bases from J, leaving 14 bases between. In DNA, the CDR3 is TGTGCCAGCGGGAGGACAGACACAACTAATGAAAAACTGTTTTTT. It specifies CASGRTDTTNEKLFF.

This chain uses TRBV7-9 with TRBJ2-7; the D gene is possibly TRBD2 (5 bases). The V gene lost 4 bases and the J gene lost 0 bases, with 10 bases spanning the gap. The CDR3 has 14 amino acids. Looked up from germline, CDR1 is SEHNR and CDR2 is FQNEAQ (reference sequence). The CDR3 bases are TGTGCCAGCAGCTCATTGACTACCTCCTACGAGCAGTACTTC. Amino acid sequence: CASSSLTTSYEQYF.

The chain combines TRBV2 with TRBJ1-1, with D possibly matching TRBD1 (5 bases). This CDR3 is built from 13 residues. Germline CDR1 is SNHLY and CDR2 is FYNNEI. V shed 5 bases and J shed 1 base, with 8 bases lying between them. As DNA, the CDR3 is TGTGCCAGCAGTAGGGGAGGGAACACTGAAGCTTTCTTT. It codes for CASSRGGNTEAFF.

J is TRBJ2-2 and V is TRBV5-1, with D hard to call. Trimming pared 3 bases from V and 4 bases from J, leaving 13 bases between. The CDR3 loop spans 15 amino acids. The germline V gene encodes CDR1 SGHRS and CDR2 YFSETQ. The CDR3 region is CASSSTVAGTGELFF. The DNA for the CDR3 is TGCGCCAGCAGCTCGACTGTTGCTGGCACCGGGGAGCTGTTTTTT.

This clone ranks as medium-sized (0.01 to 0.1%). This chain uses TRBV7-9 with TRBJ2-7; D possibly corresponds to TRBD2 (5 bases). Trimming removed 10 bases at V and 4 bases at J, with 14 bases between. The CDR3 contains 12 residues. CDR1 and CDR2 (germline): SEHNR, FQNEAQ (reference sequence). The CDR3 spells CATTDGDYEQYF. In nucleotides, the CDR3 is TGTGCCACAACTGACGGGGATTACGAGCAGTACTTC.

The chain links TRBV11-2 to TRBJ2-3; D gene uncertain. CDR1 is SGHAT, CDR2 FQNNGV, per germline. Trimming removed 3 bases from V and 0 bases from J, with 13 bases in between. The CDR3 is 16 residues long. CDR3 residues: CASSFNGYSSTDTQYF. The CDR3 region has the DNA TGTGCCAGCAGCTTCAACGGGTACTCTAGCACAGATACGCAGTATTTT. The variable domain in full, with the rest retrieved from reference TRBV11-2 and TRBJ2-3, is EAGVAQSPRYKIIEKRQSVAFWCNPISGHATLYWYQQILGQGPKLLIQFQNNGVVDDSQLPKDRFSAERLKGVDSTLKIQPAKLEDSAVYLCASSFNGYSSTDTQYFGPGTRLTVL.

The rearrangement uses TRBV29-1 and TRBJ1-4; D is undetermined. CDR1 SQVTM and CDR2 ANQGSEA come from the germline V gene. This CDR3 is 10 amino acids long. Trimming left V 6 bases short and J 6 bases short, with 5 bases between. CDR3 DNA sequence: TGCAGCGTCTATTATGAAAAACTGTTTTTT. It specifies CSVYYEKLFF.

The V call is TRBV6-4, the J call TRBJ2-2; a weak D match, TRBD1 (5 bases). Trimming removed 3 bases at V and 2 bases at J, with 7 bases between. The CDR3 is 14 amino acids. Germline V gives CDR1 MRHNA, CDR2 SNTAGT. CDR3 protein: CASSETENTGELFF. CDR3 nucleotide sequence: TGTGCCAGCAGTGAGACAGAAAACACCGGGGAGCTGTTTTTT.

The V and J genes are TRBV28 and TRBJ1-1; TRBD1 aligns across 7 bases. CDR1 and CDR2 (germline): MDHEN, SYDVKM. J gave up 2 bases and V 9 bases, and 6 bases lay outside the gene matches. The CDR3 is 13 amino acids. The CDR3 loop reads CASQGVENTEAFF. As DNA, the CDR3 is TGTGCCAGTCAGGGGGTCGAAAACACTGAAGCTTTCTTT.

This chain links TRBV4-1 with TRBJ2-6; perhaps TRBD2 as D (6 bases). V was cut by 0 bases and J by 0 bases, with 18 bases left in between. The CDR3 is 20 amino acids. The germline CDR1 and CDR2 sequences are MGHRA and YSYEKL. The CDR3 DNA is TGCGCCAGCAGCCAAGATCGGGAGAGAACGGTAACCTCTGGGGCCAACGTCCTGACTTTC. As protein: CASSQDRERTVTSGANVLTF.

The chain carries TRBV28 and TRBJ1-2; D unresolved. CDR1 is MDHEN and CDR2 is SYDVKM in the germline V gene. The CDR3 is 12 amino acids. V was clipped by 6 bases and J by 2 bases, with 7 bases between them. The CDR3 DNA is TGTGCCAGCAGCCTCAGAAACTATGGCTACACCTTC. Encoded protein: CASSLRNYGYTF.

CDR3 nucleotide sequence: TGTGCCAGCAGGACGTGTAGGGCAGGGTCCCAGCATTTT. Amino acid sequence: CASRTCRAGSQHF. The rearrangement uses TRBV21-1 and TRBJ1-5; TRBD1, the table's D call, was not compared with the DNA. TRBV21-1 counts as a pseudogene. The CDR3 has 13 amino acids.

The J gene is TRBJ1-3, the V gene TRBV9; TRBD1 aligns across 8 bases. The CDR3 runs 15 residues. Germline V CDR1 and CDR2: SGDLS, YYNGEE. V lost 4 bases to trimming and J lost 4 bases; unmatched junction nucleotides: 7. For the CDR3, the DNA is TGTGCCAGCAGCCCCCGACAGGGGCGAGGAAACACCATATATTTT. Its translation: CASSPRQGRGNTIYF.

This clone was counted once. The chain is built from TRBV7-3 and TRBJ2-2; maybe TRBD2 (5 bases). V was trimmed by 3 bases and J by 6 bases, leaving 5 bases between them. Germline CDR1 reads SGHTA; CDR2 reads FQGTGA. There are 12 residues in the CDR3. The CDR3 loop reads CASSLEAGELFF. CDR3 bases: TGTGCCAGCAGCTTGGAGGCCGGGGAGCTGTTTTTT. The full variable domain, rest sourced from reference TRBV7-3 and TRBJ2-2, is GAGVSQTPSNKVTEKGKYVELRCDPISGHTALYWYRQSLGQGPEFLIYFQGTGAADDSGLPNDRFFAVRPEGSVSTLKIQRTERGDSAVYLCASSLEAGELFFGEGSRLTVL.

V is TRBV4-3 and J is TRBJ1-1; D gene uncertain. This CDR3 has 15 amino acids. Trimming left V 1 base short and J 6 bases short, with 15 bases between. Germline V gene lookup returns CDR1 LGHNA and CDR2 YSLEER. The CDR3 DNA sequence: TGCGCCAGCAGCCAAGGTCACAGTATAGTTGCTGAAGCTTTCTTT. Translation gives CASSQGHSIVAEAFF.

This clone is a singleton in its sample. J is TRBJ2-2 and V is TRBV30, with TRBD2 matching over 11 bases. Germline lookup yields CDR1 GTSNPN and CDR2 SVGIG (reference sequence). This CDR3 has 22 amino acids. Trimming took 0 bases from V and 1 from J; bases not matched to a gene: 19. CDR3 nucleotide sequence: TGTGCCTGGAGTGTACCCTTAGATTCCGGGACTAGCGGAAAGGGGAACACCGGGGAGCTGTTTTTT. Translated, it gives CAWSVPLDSGTSGKGNTGELFF.

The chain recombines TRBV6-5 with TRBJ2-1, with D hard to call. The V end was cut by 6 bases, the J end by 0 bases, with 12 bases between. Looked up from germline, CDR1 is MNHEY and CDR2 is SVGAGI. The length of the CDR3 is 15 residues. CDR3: CASSPRSSSYNEQFF. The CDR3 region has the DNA TGTGCCAGCAGCCCCCGTTCGAGCTCCTACAATGAGCAGTTCTTC.

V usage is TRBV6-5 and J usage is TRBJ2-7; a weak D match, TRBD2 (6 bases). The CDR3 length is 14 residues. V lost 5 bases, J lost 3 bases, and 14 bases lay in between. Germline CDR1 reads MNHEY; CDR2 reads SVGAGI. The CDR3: CASSRDLPDYEQYF. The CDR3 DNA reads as TGTGCCAGCAGTCGGGACTTACCAGACTACGAGCAGTACTTC.

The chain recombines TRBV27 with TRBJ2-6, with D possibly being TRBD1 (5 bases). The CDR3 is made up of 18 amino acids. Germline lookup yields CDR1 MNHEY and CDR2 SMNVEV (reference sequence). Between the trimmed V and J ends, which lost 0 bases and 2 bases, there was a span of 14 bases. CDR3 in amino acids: CASSLSAGFVTGANVLTF. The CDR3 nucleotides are TGTGCCAGCAGTTTATCTGCAGGGTTTGTTACTGGGGCCAACGTCCTGACTTTC. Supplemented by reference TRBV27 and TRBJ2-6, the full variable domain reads EAQVTQNPRYLITVTGKKLTVTCSQNMNHEYMSWYRQDPGLGLRQIYYSMNVEVTDKGDVPEGYKVSRKEKRNFPLILESPSPNQTSLYFCASSLSAGFVTGANVLTFGAGSRLTVL.

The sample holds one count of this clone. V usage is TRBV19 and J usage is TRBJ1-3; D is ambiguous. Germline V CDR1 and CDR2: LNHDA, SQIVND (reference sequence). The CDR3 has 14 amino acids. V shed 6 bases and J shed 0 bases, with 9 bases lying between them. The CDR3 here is CASRPGSSGNTIYF. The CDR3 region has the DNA TGTGCCAGTAGGCCAGGCAGCTCTGGAAACACCATATATTTT.

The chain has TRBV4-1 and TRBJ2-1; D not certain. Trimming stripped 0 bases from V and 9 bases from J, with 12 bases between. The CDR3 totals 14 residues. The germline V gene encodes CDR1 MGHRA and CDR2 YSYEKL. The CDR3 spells CASSQEVARGEQFF. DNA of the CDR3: TGCGCCAGCAGCCAAGAAGTCGCCCGCGGTGAGCAGTTCTTC.

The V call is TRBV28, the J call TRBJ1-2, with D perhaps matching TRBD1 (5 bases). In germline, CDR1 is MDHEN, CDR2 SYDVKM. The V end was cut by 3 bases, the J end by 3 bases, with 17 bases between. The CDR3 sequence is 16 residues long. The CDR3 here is CASSFPRDGGDYGYTF. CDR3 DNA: TGTGCCAGCAGTTTCCCCCGGGACGGGGGGGACTATGGCTACACCTTC.

In nucleotides, the CDR3 is TGTGCCAGCAGCCCTCGAGGGCCCCTGGCCCAGGCCTACGAGCAGTACTTC. This translates into CASSPRGPLAQAYEQYF. The chain employs TRBV7-9 and TRBJ2-7; tentatively, D is TRBD2 (5 bases). Trimming took 5 bases from V and 2 from J, leaving 22 bases between them. CDR1 is SEHNR and CDR2 is FQNEAQ in the germline V gene (reference sequence). This CDR3 is built from 17 residues.

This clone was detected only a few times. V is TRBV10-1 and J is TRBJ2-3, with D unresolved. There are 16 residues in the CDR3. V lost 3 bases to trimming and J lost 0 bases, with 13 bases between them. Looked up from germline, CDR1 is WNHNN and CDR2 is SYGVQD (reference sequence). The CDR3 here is CASSEGMRPSTDTQYF. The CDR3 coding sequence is TGCGCCAGCAGTGAAGGTATGCGGCCTAGCACAGATACGCAGTATTTT.

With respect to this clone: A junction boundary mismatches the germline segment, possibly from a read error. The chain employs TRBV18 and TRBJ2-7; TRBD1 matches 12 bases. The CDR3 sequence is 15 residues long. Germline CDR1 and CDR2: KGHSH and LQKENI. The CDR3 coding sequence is TGTGCCAGCTCATCACCGGGACAGGGGGCGAACGAGCAGTACTTC. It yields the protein CASSSPGQGANEQYF.

CDR3 DNA: TGTGCCAGCTCACCTCCGGGACTAGGGGGGAATGAGCAGTTCTTC. Protein product: CASSPPGLGGNEQFF. V gene TRBV18 combines with J gene TRBJ2-1; 8 positions agree with TRBD2. In germline, CDR1 is KGHSH, CDR2 LQKENI. CDR3 length equals 15 residues. Germline trimming cut 3 bases from V and 7 bases from J; bases unmatched to any gene: 8.

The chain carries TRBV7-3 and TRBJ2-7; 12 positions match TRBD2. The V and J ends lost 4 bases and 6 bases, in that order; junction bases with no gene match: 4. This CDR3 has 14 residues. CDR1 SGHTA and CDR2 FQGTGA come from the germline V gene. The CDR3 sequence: CASSSLAGGGEQYF. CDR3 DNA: TGTGCCAGCAGCTCCCTAGCGGGAGGGGGCGAGCAGTACTTC.

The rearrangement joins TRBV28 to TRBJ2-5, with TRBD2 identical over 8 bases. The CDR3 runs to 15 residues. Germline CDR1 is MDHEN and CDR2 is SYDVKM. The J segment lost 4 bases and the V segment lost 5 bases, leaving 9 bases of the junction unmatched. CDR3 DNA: TGTGCCAGCAGTCAACCGGGACTAGGCCTAGAGACCCAGTACTTC. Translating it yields CASSQPGLGLETQYF.